A single sample is the source of the 27 T cell receptor beta chains below, sequenced in a study of CD8 T cells in ankylosing spondylitis. TCRdb independently ran MiXCR on the 5' RACE reads; one entry per CDR3 protein. The data contain around 130,000 distinct CDR3 sequences, 7% of them singletons. The material sequenced was blood, either unsorted or a sorted T cell fraction (not recorded which). The receptors derive from a male donor with ankylosing spondylitis or in good health (not recorded which).

This clonotype was observed at least ten times. V gene TRBV20-1 combines with J gene TRBJ1-2; the D gene is possibly TRBD1 (5 bases). Germline CDR1 reads DFQATT; CDR2 reads SNEGSKA (reference sequence). V was clipped by 3 bases and J by 6 bases, with 17 bases between them. This CDR3 is built from 14 residues. This CDR3 is CSASFGAIRDGYTF. The CDR3 coding sequence is TGCAGTGCTAGTTTCGGCGCAATCAGGGATGGCTACACCTTC.

This clonotype occurred many times. The V call is TRBV11-2, the J call TRBJ2-1; D uncertain. Germline assignment: CDR1 SGHAT and CDR2 FQNNGV. The CDR3 runs 15 residues. Trimming stripped 0 bases from V and 8 bases from J, with 14 bases between. The CDR3 coding sequence is TGTGCCAGCAGCTTAGAGGCCGCGGATATCCATGAGCAGTTCTTC. Protein: CASSLEAADIHEQFF.

This clonotype has ten or more counts. Relative to the germline gene, one junction end is altered; a read error may explain this. V and J are TRBV24-1 and TRBJ2-5; D gene unclear. Germline assignment: CDR1 KGHDR and CDR2 SFDVKD. The CDR3 is 12 amino acids. This chain's CDR3 is CASSFDQETQYF. DNA of the CDR3: TGTGCCTCCAGCTTTGACCAAGAGACCCAGTACTTC.

This clonotype was detected ten times or more. V gene TRBV30 combines with J gene TRBJ2-1; D call uncertain. The CDR3 extends over 13 amino acids. In germline, CDR1 is GTSNPN, CDR2 SVGIG (reference sequence). Trimming took off 0 bases at V and 12 bases at J, with 15 bases between the two ends. CDR3 protein: CAWSVRVAELQFF. Here the CDR3 DNA reads TGTGCCTGGAGTGTACGGGTGGCCGAGTTGCAGTTCTTC.

This clonotype was found many times. The chain employs TRBV6-1 and TRBJ2-2; 7 nucleotides agree with TRBD2. Germline trimming cut 0 bases from V and 1 base from J; bases unmatched to any gene: 17. Germline V gene lookup returns CDR1 MNHNS and CDR2 SASEGT. This CDR3 contains 21 residues. This CDR3 reads CASSEALASGRFWRNTGELFF. As DNA, the CDR3 is TGTGCCAGCAGTGAAGCGTTGGCTAGCGGCCGTTTTTGGCGGAACACCGGGGAGCTGTTTTTT.

At least ten counts were recorded for this clonotype. The chain combines TRBV20-1 with TRBJ2-3; D unresolved. V was clipped by 1 base and J by 6 bases, with 11 bases between them. The CDR3 consists of 13 residues. Germline CDR1 is DFQATT and CDR2 is SNEGSKA (reference sequence). CDR3 protein: CSARAPGVDTQYF. The CDR3 DNA reads TGCAGTGCTAGAGCCCCGGGTGTCGATACGCAGTATTTT.

This clonotype turned up a few times. V usage is TRBV29-1 and J usage is TRBJ2-7; D is possibly TRBD2 (6 bases). This CDR3 is built from 14 residues. Germline values: CDR1 SQVTM, CDR2 ANQGSEA. V was trimmed by 5 bases and J by 4 bases, leaving 18 bases between them. CDR3 region: CSVTRGTRGYEQYF. In nucleotides, the CDR3 is TGCAGCGTTACCCGGGGGACCCGGGGGTACGAGCAGTACTTC.

This clonotype was seen ten or more times. The V gene is TRBV20-1, the J gene TRBJ2-7; D uncertain. Germline CDR1 and CDR2: DFQATT and SNEGSKA (reference sequence). CDR3 length equals 12 residues. Trimming removed 4 bases from V and 3 bases from J, with 10 bases in between. CDR3 nucleotides: TGCAGTGCTACCCTTACTTTCTACGAGCAGTACTTC. Translated: CSATLTFYEQYF.

This clonotype was counted at least ten times. V is TRBV29-1 and J is TRBJ1-1; tentatively, D is TRBD1 (5 bases). CDR3 size: 12 residues. Germline loops: CDR1 SQVTM, CDR2 ANQGSEA. Trimming removed 6 bases at V and 1 base at J, with 9 bases between. In nucleotides, the CDR3 is TGCAGCGTACGGGGGACGAACACTGAAGCTTTCTTT. Residues: CSVRGTNTEAFF.

J is TRBJ1-2 and V is TRBV5-1; D perhaps matches TRBD1 (6 bases). Germline V gives CDR1 SGHRS, CDR2 YFSETQ. CDR3 length: 14 amino acids. Trimming left V 4 bases short and J 4 bases short, with 14 bases between. The CDR3 region has the DNA TGCGCCAGCAGCCCCACGACAGGACCCTATGGCTACACCTTC. It specifies CASSPTTGPYGYTF.

This clonotype was seen at least ten times. The chain carries TRBV29-1 and TRBJ1-1; TRBD1 matches at 8 bases. The ends lost 8 bases at V and 6 bases at J; junction bases unmatched: 5. The V gene's germline CDR1 is SQVTM and CDR2 ANQGSEA. The CDR3 length is 11 residues. The CDR3 nucleotides read TGCAGCTTCCAGGGGGCCGCTGAAGCTTTCTTT. Amino acids: CSFQGAAEAFF. Combining the CDR3 with reference TRBV29-1 and TRBJ1-1 gives the whole variable domain SAVISQKPSRDICQRGTSLTIQCQVDSQVTMMFWYRQQPGQSLTLIATANQGSEATYESGFVIDKFPISRPNLTFSTLTVSNMSPEDSSIYLCSFQGAAEAFFGQGTRLTVV.

This clonotype has at least ten counts. In DNA form, the CDR3 reads TGCGCCAGCAGCACCTCCTGGACTAGCGGGAGGGAGACCCAGTACTTC. Amino acid sequence: CASSTSWTSGRETQYF. The chain joins TRBV5-1 to TRBJ2-5; TRBD2 agrees at 14 bases. There are 16 residues in the CDR3. From germline, CDR1 is SGHRS and CDR2 YFSETQ. J was trimmed by 5 bases and V by 4 bases; bases with no gene match: 7.

This clonotype was counted many times. This chain uses TRBV9 with TRBJ2-1, with D uncertain. Trimming left V 5 bases short and J 2 bases short, with 11 bases between. From germline, CDR1 is SGDLS and CDR2 YYNGEE. This CDR3 is built from 14 residues. The CDR3 DNA sequence: TGTGCCAGCAGAGGAAGCGACCCCTACAATGAGCAGTTCTTC. It yields the protein CASRGSDPYNEQFF.

The V gene is TRBV12-2, the J gene TRBJ1-2; the table's TRBD1 call for D was not verified on the DNA. TRBV12-2 is a recognized pseudogene. The CDR3 extends over 13 amino acids. The CDR3 protein is CASPGTAPWGYTF. In nucleotides, the CDR3 is TGTGCAAGCCCCGGGACCGCTCCGTGGGGCTACACCTTC.

At least ten counts were recorded for this clonotype. This rearrangement joins TRBV29-1 to TRBJ2-3, with TRBD2 matching 8 bases. With V trimmed by 8 bases and J by 4 bases, 11 bases remained unmatched. The length of the CDR3 is 14 residues. In germline, CDR1 is SQVTM, CDR2 ANQGSEA. This CDR3 reads CSSTSEAGADTQYF. The CDR3 bases are TGCAGCTCGACCTCGGAAGCGGGGGCAGATACGCAGTATTTT.

The table lists this clonotype with many counts. The chain carries TRBV29-1 and TRBJ2-5; D possibly corresponds to TRBD1 (5 bases). The V gene's germline CDR1 is SQVTM and CDR2 ANQGSEA. The germline V and J ends were trimmed by 4 bases and 5 bases, with 14 bases remaining between them. The length of the CDR3 is 13 residues. CDR3 protein: CSVAGRVMETQYF. In DNA form, the CDR3 reads TGCAGCGTTGCTGGCAGGGTTATGGAGACCCAGTACTTC.

At least ten counts were recorded for this clonotype. The V and J genes are TRBV15 and TRBJ2-6, with TRBD1 matching 10 bases. CDR3 length equals 16 residues. Looked up from germline, CDR1 is LNHNV and CDR2 is YYDKDF (reference sequence). The junction had 4 bases not matched to a gene; V was cut back by 5 bases and J by 3 bases. CDR3 nucleotides: TGTGCCACCAGCGGGACAGGGGCACATGGGGCCAACGTCCTGACTTTC. Translated, it gives CATSGTGAHGANVLTF.

The chain uses TRBV6-6 and TRBJ2-7; TRBD1 might be the D (6 bases). The CDR3 is 13 residues long. Germline lookup yields CDR1 MNHNY and CDR2 SVGAGI (reference sequence). Trimming cost V 5 bases and J 3 bases, with 11 bases left between them. The CDR3 nucleotides are TGTGCCAGCAGTCATTCACAGGGCTACGAGCAGTACTTC. This gives the protein CASSHSQGYEQYF.

This clonotype was observed at least ten times. The rearrangement links TRBV5-1 to TRBJ1-1; perhaps TRBD1 as D (6 bases). CDR1 is SGHRS, CDR2 YFSETQ, per germline. The germline V and J ends were trimmed by 4 bases and 2 bases, with 12 bases remaining between them. There are 14 residues in the CDR3. CDR3 nucleotides: TGCGCCAGCAGCCAGAGGACAGAAAACACTGAAGCTTTCTTT. It specifies CASSQRTENTEAFF.

Turning to this clonotype: One end of the junction does not line up with germline, which may come from a read error. The chain is built from TRBV7-1 and TRBJ1-2; D is possibly TRBD1 (5 bases). TRBV7-1 carries the ORF label, with uncertain function. CDR3 length: 12 residues. The CDR3 reads CAISSRVFGCAF. The CDR3 nucleotides read TGTGCCATCAGCTCCAGGGTTTTCGGCTGCGCCTTC.

For this clonotype: Since a much larger clone is just one base distant, this may be a read error. This chain connects TRBV5-3 to TRBJ2-1; 9 positions match TRBD1. TRBV5-3 carries the ORF label, with uncertain function. After removal of 4 bases from V and 7 bases from J, the junction contained 12 bases not matched to a gene. This CDR3 has 16 residues. The CDR3 sequence: CARSRRGTGNVNEQFF. CDR3 DNA sequence: TGTGCCAGAAGCCGCCGGGGGACAGGGAATGTGAATGAGCAGTTCTTC.

This clonotype has ten or more counts. The rearrangement uses TRBV20-1 and TRBJ1-5; D possibly corresponds to TRBD1 (6 bases). V was clipped by 6 bases and J by 6 bases, with 18 bases between them. The CDR3 runs to 14 residues. Per germline, CDR1 DFQATT and CDR2 SNEGSKA (reference sequence). This CDR3 reads CSAGTGTRGQPQHF. Written as DNA, the CDR3 is TGCAGTGCCGGTACCGGGACACGAGGTCAGCCCCAGCATTTT.

A remark on this clonotype: Compared with germline, one end of the junction differs, possibly owing to a read error. This rearrangement joins TRBV20-1 to TRBJ2-5, with D perhaps being TRBD1 or TRBD2 (5 bases each). The CDR3 totals 17 residues. The germline gives CDR1 DFQATT, CDR2 SNEGSKA (reference sequence). The CDR3 sequence: CCASRPGTRAYQETQYF. The CDR3, as DNA: TGCTGTGCTTCGAGGCCCGGGACGCGAGCGTACCAAGAGACCCAGTACTTC.

This clonotype was counted only a few times. The chain has TRBV5-1 and TRBJ2-7; 7 nucleotides align to TRBD2. The V gene's germline CDR1 is SGHRS and CDR2 YFSETQ. The CDR3 is 14 amino acids. V trimming: 1 base; J trimming: 5 bases; junction bases outside the gene matches: 6. Here the CDR3 reads CASSLRGVGDEQYF. Here the CDR3 DNA reads TGCGCCAGCAGCTTGCGGGGGGTTGGAGACGAGCAGTACTTC.

This clonotype was seen at least ten times. V usage is TRBV5-1 and J usage is TRBJ2-5, with a tentative D call TRBD2 (7 bases). This CDR3 is 16 amino acids long. With 4 bases removed from V and 3 bases from J, the gap between germline ends came to 19 bases. CDR1 is SGHRS, CDR2 YFSETQ, per germline. The CDR3 reads CASSPRPTGREETQYF. Written as DNA, the CDR3 is TGCGCCAGCAGCCCACGCCCTACAGGGAGGGAAGAGACCCAGTACTTC. The complete variable domain, with remaining parts taken from reference TRBV5-1 and TRBJ2-5, reads KAGVTQTPRYLIKTRGQQVTLSCSPISGHRSVSWYQQTPGQGLQFLFEYFSETQRNKGNFPGRFSGRQFSNSRSEMNVSTLELGDSALYLCASSPRPTGREETQYFGPGTRLLVL.

This clonotype was observed at least ten times. This rearrangement joins TRBV5-1 to TRBJ2-1, with no clear D. V was clipped by 0 bases and J by 0 bases, with 7 bases between them. Germline V CDR1 and CDR2: SGHRS, YFSETQ. The CDR3 spans 15 residues. CDR3 in DNA: TGCGCCAGCAGCTTGGAGCTTACCTCCTACAATGAGCAGTTCTTC. This translates into CASSLELTSYNEQFF.

This clonotype was recorded at least ten times. The gene calls are TRBV20-1 and TRBJ1-5, with D uncertain. Germline V gives CDR1 DFQATT, CDR2 SNEGSKA (reference sequence). There are 15 residues in the CDR3. Between the trimmed V and J ends, which lost 6 bases and 2 bases, there was a span of 17 bases. The CDR3 loop is CSANQNLGGNQPQHF. DNA for the CDR3: TGCAGTGCGAACCAAAATCTGGGCGGCAATCAGCCCCAGCATTTT.